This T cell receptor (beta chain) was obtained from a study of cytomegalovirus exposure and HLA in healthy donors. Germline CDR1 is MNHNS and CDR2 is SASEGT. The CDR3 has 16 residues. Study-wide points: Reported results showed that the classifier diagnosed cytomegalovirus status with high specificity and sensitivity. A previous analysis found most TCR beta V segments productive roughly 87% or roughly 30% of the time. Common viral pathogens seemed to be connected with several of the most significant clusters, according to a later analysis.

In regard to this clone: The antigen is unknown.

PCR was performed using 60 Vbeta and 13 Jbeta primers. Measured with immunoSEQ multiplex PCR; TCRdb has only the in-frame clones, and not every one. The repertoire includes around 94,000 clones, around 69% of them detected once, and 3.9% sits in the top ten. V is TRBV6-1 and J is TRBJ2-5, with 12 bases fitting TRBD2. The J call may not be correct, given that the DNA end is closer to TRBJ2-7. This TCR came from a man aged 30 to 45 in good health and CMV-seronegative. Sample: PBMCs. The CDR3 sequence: CASSGERTSGTDEQYF. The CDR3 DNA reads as TGTGCCAGCAGTGGTGAGAGGACTAGCGGGACGGACGAGCAGTACTTC.